A selection of T cell receptor beta chains follows, all from one sample in a study of patients and donors after allogeneic stem cell transplantation. TCRdb re-derived calls from the RT-PCR reads in MiXCR, one entry per CDR3 protein. The sample has 410,000 or so distinct CDR3 sequences, around 15% seen once. Sequenced sample: blood, either unsorted or a sorted T cell fraction (not recorded which). The source of these receptors is a human donor who was either an allogeneic HSCT recipient or a stem cell or donor lymphocyte infusion donor (not recorded which). It is not recorded whose cells these are; they may come from a transplant donor. The CDR3 runs from the conserved cysteine through the conserved F or W. D genes are given only for firm matches. For some rows the clone size is stated as once, few or many, or as a class when expanded; others skip it.

>TRBJ1-6|TRBV25-1|TRBD1|few
CASQGQANSPLHF
TGTGCCAGCCAGGGACAGGCGAATTCACCCCTCCACTTT
>TRBJ2-3|TRBV7-2|TRBD2|NA
CASSLRAGDADTQYF
TGTGCCAGCAGCTTACGAGCGGGAGACGCAGATACGCAGTATTTT
>TRBJ2-5|TRBV2|NA|NA
CASCGSPAGTQYF
TGTGCCAGCTGTGGATCCCCCGCAGGGACCCAGTACTTC
>TRBJ1-6|TRBV6-2/TRBV6-3|NA|few
CASSTGQLDNSPLHF
TGTGCCAGCAGCACCGGACAGTTGGATAATTCACCCCTCCACTTT
>TRBJ1-2|TRBV24-1|NA|NA
CATSDPGVRGGYTF
TGTGCCACCAGTGACCCAGGGGTACGAGGCGGCTACACCTTC
>TRBJ2-5|TRBV3-1|NA|NA
CASSQAGYSQETQYF
TGTGCCAGCAGCCAAGCAGGATACAGTCAAGAGACCCAGTACTTC
>TRBJ2-3|TRBV5-1|TRBD2|NA
CASWSGRALTDTQYF
TGCGCCAGCTGGAGTGGGAGGGCCTTGACAGATACGCAGTATTTT
>TRBJ2-3|TRBV4-1|TRBD2|NA
CASSRREASTDTQYF
TGCGCCAGCAGTCGCCGGGAGGCTAGCACAGATACGCAGTATTTT
>TRBJ2-1|TRBV20-1|TRBD2|many
CSAPFLAGGREQFF
TGCAGTGCGCCGTTCCTAGCGGGGGGGCGTGAGCAGTTCTTC
>TRBJ2-2|TRBV29-1|NA|NA
CSVKTWGGELFF
TGCAGCGTTAAGACTTGGGGCGGGGAGCTGTTTTTT
>TRBJ2-4|TRBV15|NA|NA
CATSRGPGIQYF
TGTGCCACCAGCAGGGGGCCGGGGATTCAGTACTTC
>TRBJ2-3|TRBV4-3|NA|NA
CASSQAQGDTQYF
TGCGCCAGCAGCCAAGCCCAGGGCGATACGCAGTATTTT
>TRBJ2-1|TRBV29-1|NA|NA
CSVNGGRALEQFF
TGCAGCGTTAATGGGGGCAGGGCATTGGAGCAGTTCTTC
>TRBJ2-4|TRBV12-3/TRBV12-4|NA|many
CASSLTGKNIQYF
TGTGCCAGCAGTTTAACAGGGAAAAACATTCAGTACTTC
>TRBJ2-7|TRBV30|TRBD2|NA
CAAGLAGDEQYF
TGTGCCGCGGGACTAGCGGGGGACGAGCAGTACTTC
>TRBJ2-2|TRBV7-9|TRBD2|NA
CASSLVAGPGTGELFF
TGTGCCAGCAGCCTCGTAGCGGGACCGGGCACCGGGGAGCTGTTTTTT
>TRBJ2-1|TRBV3-1|TRBD2|few
CASSPGGGGTLRFF
TGTGCCAGCAGCCCCGGAGGCGGGGGAACGCTCCGGTTCTTC
>TRBJ1-5|TRBV2|NA|few
CASSGRQSNQPQHF
TGTGCCAGCAGCGGGAGACAGTCAAATCAGCCCCAGCATTTT
>TRBJ2-1|TRBV15|TRBD2|few
CATGRGSGRASYNEQFF
TGTGCCACCGGCAGGGGTAGCGGGAGGGCCTCCTACAATGAGCAGTTCTTC
>TRBJ1-1|TRBV10-3|NA|NA
CAISPTTWGAGTEAFF
TGTGCCATCAGTCCCACGACATGGGGGGCGGGCACTGAAGCTTTCTTT
>TRBJ2-2|TRBV6-2/TRBV6-3|NA|NA
CASSSGAGTPTGELFF
TGTGCCAGCAGTTCTGGGGCAGGGACCCCCACCGGGGAGCTGTTTTTT
>TRBJ2-5|TRBV5-1|TRBD1|NA
CASSLEGAQETQYF
TGCGCCAGCAGCTTGGAGGGGGCTCAAGAGACCCAGTACTTC
>TRBJ2-2|TRBV14|NA|NA
CASSQGPRGWNTGELFF
TGTGCCAGCAGCCAGGGGCCACGGGGGTGGAACACCGGGGAGCTGTTTTTT
>TRBJ2-7|TRBV27|NA|few
CASSLSSESSYEQYF
TGTGCCAGCAGTTTATCTAGCGAAAGCTCCTACGAGCAGTACTTC
>TRBJ1-3|TRBV12-3/TRBV12-4|NA|many
CASSPGRLSGNTIYF
TGTGCCAGCAGTCCGGGACGGCTCTCTGGAAACACCATATATTTT
>TRBJ2-3|TRBV28|NA|few
CASSDGGRPDTQYF
TGTGCCAGCTCTGACGGGGGAAGACCAGATACGCAGTATTTT
>TRBJ1-2|TRBV5-1|NA|NA
CASSKDSRKPYGYTF
TGCGCCAGCAGCAAGGACAGTCGGAAACCCTATGGCTACACCTTC
>TRBJ1-1|TRBV29-1|NA|few
CSVEKGGGTEAFF
TGCAGCGTTGAGAAGGGAGGGGGCACTGAAGCTTTCTTT
>TRBJ1-1|TRBV29-1|NA|few
CSVGGRDEAFF
TGCAGCGTTGGAGGGAGGGATGAAGCTTTCTTT
>TRBJ1-2|TRBV19|NA|NA
CASTLGPKGRGYTF
TGTGCCAGTACCCTGGGACCTAAAGGTCGCGGCTACACCTTC
>TRBJ1-6|TRBV7-6|NA|NA
CASSTGQLSPLHF
TGTGCCAGCAGCACAGGACAGCTATCACCCCTCCACTTT
>TRBJ1-1|TRBV7-9|NA|few
CASSLAGSEAFF
TGTGCCAGCAGCTTAGCGGGCAGTGAAGCTTTCTTT
>TRBJ2-1|TRBV2|TRBD2|few
CASSELTSGRVVGNEQFF
TGTGCCAGCAGTGAGCTGACTAGCGGGAGGGTAGTAGGAAATGAGCAGTTCTTC
>TRBJ1-2|TRBV5-1|NA|few
CASSLGAGYGYTF
TGCGCCAGCAGCTTGGGGGCGGGCTATGGCTACACCTTC
>TRBJ2-1|TRBV20-1|NA|few
CSAQTQWRYNEQFF
TGCAGTGCTCAGACTCAATGGAGATACAATGAGCAGTTCTTC
>TRBJ2-1|TRBV6-2/TRBV6-3|NA|NA
CASSYHEDYNEQFF
TGTGCCAGCAGTTACCACGAGGATTACAATGAGCAGTTCTTC
>TRBJ2-3|TRBV5-1|NA|few
CASSPGSTLWATDTQYF
TGCGCCAGCAGCCCCGGATCCACCCTCTGGGCCACAGATACGCAGTATTTT
>TRBJ2-2|TRBV6-5|NA|few
CASSYPGPDPTGELFF
TGTGCCAGCAGTTACCCCGGACCTGATCCCACCGGGGAGCTGTTTTTT
>TRBJ2-1|TRBV6-5|TRBD1|NA
CASSYPRTGETYNEQFF
TGTGCCAGCAGTTACCCACGGACAGGGGAAACCTACAATGAGCAGTTCTTC
>TRBJ1-2|TRBV4-3|NA|many
CASSQDRRLGARGYTF
TGCGCCAGCAGCCAAGACCGTCGCCTGGGGGCAAGGGGCTACACCTTC
>TRBJ2-7|TRBV5-1|NA|NA
CASSLEGHYEQYF
TGCGCCAGCAGCTTGGAGGGTCACTACGAGCAGTACTTC
>TRBJ2-5|TRBV20-1|TRBD1|few
CSARGRDRRQETQYF
TGCAGTGCTAGAGGTCGGGACAGGAGACAAGAGACCCAGTACTTC
>TRBJ1-1|TRBV6-1|TRBD1|NA
CASSPDRVALTEAFF
TGTGCCAGCAGCCCTGACAGGGTGGCGTTGACTGAAGCTTTCTTT
>TRBJ1-2|TRBV28|NA|few
CASSYRTGYGYTF
TGTGCCAGCAGTTACCGGACGGGCTATGGCTACACCTTC
>TRBJ2-1|TRBV7-3|TRBD2|NA
CASSFTSGRMNEQFF
TGTGCCAGCAGCTTTACTAGCGGGAGGATGAATGAGCAGTTCTTC
>TRBJ2-3|TRBV4-2|NA|NA
CASSPRLNLGTQYF
TGTGCCAGCAGCCCCCGACTGAATCTGGGTACGCAGTATTTT